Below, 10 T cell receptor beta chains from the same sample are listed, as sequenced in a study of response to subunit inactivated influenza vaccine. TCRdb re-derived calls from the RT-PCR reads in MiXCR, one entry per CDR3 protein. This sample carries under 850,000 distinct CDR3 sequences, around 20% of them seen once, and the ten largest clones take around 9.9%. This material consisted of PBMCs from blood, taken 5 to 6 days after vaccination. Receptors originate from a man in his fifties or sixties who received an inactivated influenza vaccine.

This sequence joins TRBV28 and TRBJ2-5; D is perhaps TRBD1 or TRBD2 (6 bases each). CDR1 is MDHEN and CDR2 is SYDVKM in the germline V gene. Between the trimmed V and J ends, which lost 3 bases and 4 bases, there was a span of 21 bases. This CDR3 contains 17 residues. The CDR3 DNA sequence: TGTGCCAGCAGTTTCGGTGCTTTCGGGGGCAATACAGAGACCCAGTACTTC. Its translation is CASSFGAFGGNTETQYF. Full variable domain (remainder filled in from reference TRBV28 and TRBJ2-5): DVKVTQSSRYLVKRTGEKVFLECVQDMDHENMFWYRQDPGLGLRLIYFSYDVKMKEKGDIPEGYSVSREKKERFSLILESASTNQTSMYLCASSFGAFGGNTETQYFGPGTRLLVL.

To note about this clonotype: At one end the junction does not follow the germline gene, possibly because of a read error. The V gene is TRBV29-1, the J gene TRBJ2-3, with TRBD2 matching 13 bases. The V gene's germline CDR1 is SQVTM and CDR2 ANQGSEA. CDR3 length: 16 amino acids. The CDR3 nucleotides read TGCAGCGTTGAAAAGGGACTAGCGGGGTTCACAGATACGCAGAATTTT. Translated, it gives CSVEKGLAGFTDTQNF.

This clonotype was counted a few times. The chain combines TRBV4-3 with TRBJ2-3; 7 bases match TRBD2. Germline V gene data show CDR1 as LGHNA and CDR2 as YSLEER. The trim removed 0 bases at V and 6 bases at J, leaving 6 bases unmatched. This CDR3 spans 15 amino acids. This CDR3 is CASSQEASGFDTQYF. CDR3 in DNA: TGCGCCAGCAGCCAAGAGGCTAGCGGCTTCGATACGCAGTATTTT.

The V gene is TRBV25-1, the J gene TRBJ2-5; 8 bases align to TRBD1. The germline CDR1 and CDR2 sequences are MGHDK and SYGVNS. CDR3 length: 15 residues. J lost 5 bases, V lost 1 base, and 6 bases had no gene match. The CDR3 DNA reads TGTGCCAGCAGTGAATTTCAGGGGGCTGGGGAGACCCAGTACTTC. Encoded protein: CASSEFQGAGETQYF.

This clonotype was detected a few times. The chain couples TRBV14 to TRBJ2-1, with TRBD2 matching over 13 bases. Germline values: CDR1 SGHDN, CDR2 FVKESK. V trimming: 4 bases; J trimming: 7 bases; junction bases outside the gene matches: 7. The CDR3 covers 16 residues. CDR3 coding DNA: TGTGCCAGCAGCCGACTAGCGGGGGGTAGTTGGAATGAGCAGTTCTTC. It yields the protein CASSRLAGGSWNEQFF.

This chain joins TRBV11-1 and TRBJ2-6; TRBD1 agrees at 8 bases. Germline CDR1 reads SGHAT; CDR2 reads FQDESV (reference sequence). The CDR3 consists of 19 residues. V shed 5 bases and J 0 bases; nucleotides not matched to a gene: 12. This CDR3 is CASSIPRDRRVSGANVLTF. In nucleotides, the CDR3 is TGTGCCAGCAGCATACCCCGGGACAGGAGAGTCTCTGGGGCCAACGTCCTGACTTTC.

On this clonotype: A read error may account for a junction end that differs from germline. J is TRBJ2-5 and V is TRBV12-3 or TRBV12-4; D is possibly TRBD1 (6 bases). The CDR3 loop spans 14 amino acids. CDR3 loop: CASSRGTYQESQYF. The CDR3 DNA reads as TGTGCCAGCAGTAGGGGGACCTATCAAGAGAGCCAGTACTTC.

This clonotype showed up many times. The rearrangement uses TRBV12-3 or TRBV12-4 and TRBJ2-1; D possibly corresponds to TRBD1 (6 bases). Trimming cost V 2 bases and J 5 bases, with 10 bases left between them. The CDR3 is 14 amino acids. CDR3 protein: CASSLSQGHNEQFF. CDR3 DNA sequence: TGTGCCAGCAGTTTAAGCCAGGGGCACAATGAGCAGTTCTTC.

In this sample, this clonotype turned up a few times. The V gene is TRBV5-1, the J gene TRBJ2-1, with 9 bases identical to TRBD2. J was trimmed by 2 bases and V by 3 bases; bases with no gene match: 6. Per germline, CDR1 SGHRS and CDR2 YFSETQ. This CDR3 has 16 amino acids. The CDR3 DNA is TGCGCCAGCAGCTGGGCCGGCGGGGGGGCCTACAATGAGCAGTTCTTC. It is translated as CASSWAGGGAYNEQFF.

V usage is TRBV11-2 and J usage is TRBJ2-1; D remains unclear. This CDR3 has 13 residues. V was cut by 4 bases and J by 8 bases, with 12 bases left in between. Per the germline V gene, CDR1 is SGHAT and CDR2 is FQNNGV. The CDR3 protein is CASSSSSFHEQFF. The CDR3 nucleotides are TGTGCCAGCAGCTCTTCGTCCTTCCATGAGCAGTTCTTC.